Each of the 25 T cell receptor beta chains below was sequenced from the same sample in a study of blood T cell repertoires in COVID-19. TCRdb's copy holds only in-frame clones and misses some; the assay was immunoSEQ multiplex PCR. The sample shows some 270,000 clones, 86% of them seen only once. Sequencing was done on a sample of peripheral blood. The receptor source for this set is a man aged 40-55 years with active or convalescent COVID-19.

The chain employs TRBV7-3 and TRBJ1-2; D is uncertain. Germline V gene sequence: CDR1 SGHTA, CDR2 FQGTGA. Trimming pared 5 bases from V and 6 bases from J, leaving 19 bases between. CDR3 length: 15 residues. This chain's CDR3 is CASSPMAGSAHGYTF. The CDR3 nucleotides read TGTGCCAGCAGCCCGATGGCGGGGTCAGCCCATGGCTACACCTTC.

Written as DNA, the CDR3 is TGTGCCAGCAAGCAGGGGATGTCCTATAATTCACCCCTCCACTTT. Its protein product is CASKQGMSYNSPLHF. The J gene is TRBJ1-6, the V gene TRBV27; possible D gene TRBD1, 6 bases. CDR3 length: 15 amino acids. Germline V gene lookup returns CDR1 MNHEY and CDR2 SMNVEV (reference sequence). Trimming took 7 bases from V and 1 from J, leaving 11 bases between them.

J is TRBJ1-1 and V is TRBV28, with TRBD1 matching 7 bases. This CDR3 region has 14 residues. Losses at the gene ends were 5 bases for V and 12 bases for J; bases not matched to a gene: 15. Germline V lookup: CDR1 MDHEN, CDR2 SYDVKM. This CDR3 is CASSPNTDRVMSFF. The CDR3 nucleotides read TGTGCCAGCAGTCCCAATACCGACAGGGTGATGTCTTTCTTT.

The chain carries TRBV18 and TRBJ2-2; D is possibly TRBD1 (6 bases). The V and J ends lost 3 bases and 6 bases respectively, with 20 bases between them. Germline V gives CDR1 KGHSH, CDR2 LQKENI. The CDR3 length is 17 residues. CDR3 nucleotides: TGTGCCAGCTCACCTTTCTTGGGACACGGTTTTTCCGGGGAGCTGTTTTTT. It yields the protein CASSPFLGHGFSGELFF. The full variable domain, rest sourced from reference TRBV18 and TRBJ2-2, is NAGVMQNPRHLVRRRGQEARLRCSPMKGHSHVYWYRQLPEEGLKFMVYLQKENIIDESGMPKERFSAEFPKEGPSILRIQQVVRGDSAAYFCASSPFLGHGFSGELFFGEGSRLTVL.

This rearrangement joins TRBV7-9 to TRBJ2-5; TRBD1 aligns across 8 bases. The germline V gene encodes CDR1 SEHNR and CDR2 FQNEAQ (reference sequence). J lost 4 bases, V lost 11 bases, and 12 bases had no gene match. The CDR3 extends over 14 amino acids. The CDR3 DNA follows: TGTGCCGTAGTGACAGGGGTGGTTTCAGAGACCCAGTACTTC. It is translated as CAVVTGVVSETQYF. The full variable domain, completed using reference TRBV7-9 and TRBJ2-5, is DTGVSQNPRHKITKRGQNVTFRCDPISEHNRLYWYRQTLGQGPEFLTYFQNEAQLEKSRLLSDRFSAERPKGSFSTLEIQRTEQGDSAMYLCAVVTGVVSETQYFGPGTRLLVL.

The J gene is TRBJ2-7, the V gene TRBV6-5; 9 bases are a match to TRBD1. The CDR3 totals 15 residues. Unmatched junction bases numbered 10, after V lost 5 bases and J lost 5 bases. From germline, CDR1 is MNHEY and CDR2 SVGAGI. CDR3 sequence (DNA): TGTGCCAGCAGTCTCAGGACAGGGGAAGGCCACGAGCAGTACTTC. It codes for CASSLRTGEGHEQYF.

This clone was observed a single time. The chain is built from TRBV12-5 and TRBJ2-1; D ambiguous. Germline V gene data show CDR1 as LGHNT and CDR2 as FRNRAP. CDR3 length: 13 amino acids. With 6 bases removed from V and 0 bases from J, the gap between germline ends came to 6 bases. In DNA form, the CDR3 reads TGTGCTAGTGGGGGCCTCTCCTACAATGAGCAGTTCTTC. This sequence encodes CASGGLSYNEQFF.

The rearrangement joins TRBV9 to TRBJ2-1; possible D gene TRBD1, 5 bases. Trimming removed 0 bases at V and 7 bases at J, with 11 bases between. Germline CDR1 SGDLS, CDR2 YYNGEE. The CDR3 runs 14 residues. CDR3 amino acids: CASSVAGQENEQFF. The CDR3 DNA sequence: TGTGCCAGCAGCGTAGCTGGACAAGAGAATGAGCAGTTCTTC.

The chain recombines TRBV19 with TRBJ2-5, with 8 bases that match TRBD2. Germline V gives CDR1 LNHDA, CDR2 SQIVND (reference sequence). V lost 4 bases, J lost 5 bases, and 6 bases stayed unmatched. The CDR3 runs to 14 residues. DNA of the CDR3: TGTGCCAGTAGTACTGGGACTAGTTTTGAGACCCAGTACTTC. This encodes CASSTGTSFETQYF.

V and J are TRBV5-5 and TRBJ1-6; D is ambiguous. Germline CDR1 reads SGHKS; CDR2 reads YYEKEE (reference sequence). The CDR3 covers 14 residues. Deletions cut 3 bases from V and 10 bases from J, with 14 bases between. The CDR3 coding sequence is TGTGCCAGCAGCTACTCCCCGGGTAGCTCACCCCTCCACTTT. Protein product: CASSYSPGSSPLHF.

The CDR3, as DNA: TGCGCCAGCAGGCCAGTTGGGGGCAGCTATGGCTACACCTTC. Amino acids: CASRPVGGSYGYTF. J is TRBJ1-2 and V is TRBV5-1; possible D gene TRBD1, 6 bases. V was trimmed by 5 bases and J by 4 bases, leaving 15 bases between them. The CDR3 is made up of 14 amino acids. Germline V gives CDR1 SGHRS, CDR2 YFSETQ.

The rearrangement joins TRBV2 to TRBJ1-5; the match to TRBD1 covers 7 bases. Germline V gene sequence: CDR1 SNHLY, CDR2 FYNNEI. V shed 2 bases and J 5 bases; nucleotides not matched to a gene: 0. The CDR3 has 13 residues. CDR3 loop: CASSERGHQPQHF. CDR3 DNA sequence: TGTGCCAGCAGTGAAAGGGGGCATCAGCCCCAGCATTTT.

On this clone itself: An end of the junction differs from the germline gene, which may be a read error. The chain carries TRBV30 and TRBJ2-4, with 8 bases identical to TRBD1. From germline, CDR1 is GTSNPN and CDR2 SVGIG (reference sequence). This CDR3 spans 12 amino acids. CDR3 sequence reads: CAWSASGGERGF. The CDR3 DNA reads TGTGCCTGGAGTGCCTCAGGGGGCGAAAGGGGATTC. The entire variable domain, with the rest obtained from reference TRBV30 and TRBJ2-4, is as follows: SQTIHQWPATLVQPVGSPLSLECTVEGTSNPNLYWYRQAAGRGLQLLFYSVGIGQISSEVPQNLSASRPQDRQFILSSKKLLLSDSGFYLCAWSASGGERGFGAGTRLSVL.

About this clone itself: One junction end disagrees with the germline gene, perhaps due to a read error. The chain uses TRBV7-8 and TRBJ2-2, with 9 positions matching TRBD1. Germline loops: CDR1 SGHVS, CDR2 FQNEAQ. The CDR3 runs 19 residues. The CDR3 protein is CASSLRFGQGSAKTGELFF. The DNA for the CDR3 is TGTGCCAGCAGCTTACGGTTCGGACAGGGGTCCGCGAAGACCGGGGAGCTGTTTTTT.

This clone showed up just once. J is TRBJ2-3 and V is TRBV6-7, with TRBD1 as a possible D gene (5 bases). TRBV6-7 is flagged as an ORF with uncertain function. The CDR3 has 16 amino acids. V was clipped by 0 bases and J by 3 bases, with 13 bases between them. The CDR3 sequence is CASSYSKGRETDTQYF. CDR3 nucleotide sequence: TGTGCCAGCAGTTACTCGAAGGGGCGCGAGACAGATACGCAGTATTTT.

As DNA, the CDR3 is TGTGCCACCCGGACCAGACAGGGAGTAAGGGGTCTGAACACTGAAGCTTTCTTT. Translating it yields CATRTRQGVRGLNTEAFF. The chain carries TRBV27 and TRBJ1-1; 7 bases map to TRBD1. Germline V gene data show CDR1 as MNHEY and CDR2 as SMNVEV (reference sequence). With 10 bases clipped from V and 0 bases from J, the junction kept 20 bases outside the gene matches. The CDR3 covers 18 residues.

The chain joins TRBV10-3 to TRBJ2-1, with D possibly being TRBD1 (6 bases). Germline assignment: CDR1 ENHRY and CDR2 SYGVKD. This CDR3 contains 15 residues. The V and J ends lost 5 bases and 0 bases respectively, with 11 bases between them. CDR3 DNA: TGTGCCATCAGTAACGACAGGAGCTCCTACAATGAGCAGTTCTTC. It translates to CAISNDRSSYNEQFF.

This clone was recorded only once. This rearrangement joins TRBV5-1 to TRBJ2-7; TRBD1 is a possible D gene (5 bases). With 2 bases removed from V and 12 bases from J, the gap between germline ends came to 15 bases. Germline CDR1 and CDR2: SGHRS and YFSETQ. This CDR3 is built from 12 residues. The CDR3 region is CASSFPGPVRYF. The CDR3 DNA follows: TGCGCCAGCAGCTTTCCAGGGCCTGTTCGGTACTTC.

The chain is built from TRBV5-4 and TRBJ2-1, with 8 bases matching TRBD2. Germline values: CDR1 SGHNT, CDR2 YYREEE (reference sequence). The CDR3 spans 14 residues. Trimming at V came to 3 bases and at J to 6 bases, leaving 5 bases not matched to a gene. CDR3 amino acids: CASSSEGTSNEQFF. The DNA for the CDR3 is TGTGCCAGCAGCTCAGAAGGGACTAGCAATGAGCAGTTCTTC.

The V and J genes are TRBV6-1 and TRBJ2-2; D is undetermined. The CDR3 has 14 residues. The germline V gene has CDR1 MNHNS and CDR2 SASEGT. The V end was cut by 3 bases, the J end by 8 bases, with 13 bases between. The CDR3, as DNA: TGTGCCAGCAGTGATGGCTCTGTCGGGGGGGAGCTGTTTTTT. It codes for CASSDGSVGGELFF.

The chain recombines TRBV19 with TRBJ2-2; D may be TRBD2 (5 bases). Trimming left V 10 bases short and J 3 bases short, with 15 bases between. CDR1 is LNHDA and CDR2 is SQIVND in the germline V gene (reference sequence). The CDR3 spans 14 residues. CDR3 sequence (DNA): TGTGCCACCACCCCGGGAAGGGACACCGGGGAGCTGTTTTTT. Encoded protein: CATTPGRDTGELFF.

This clone was found once. This chain's CDR3 is CASSYVSQGGGAFF. The CDR3 nucleotides read TGTGCCAGCAGTTACGTATCACAGGGGGGGGGAGCTTTCTTT. This chain links TRBV6-5 with TRBJ1-1, with TRBD1 matching 8 bases. CDR1 MNHEY and CDR2 SVGAGI come from the germline V gene. The CDR3 runs to 14 residues. V was pared by 2 bases and J by 10 bases, with 9 bases of the junction left unmatched.

This clone was detected only a few times. The chain joins TRBV5-6 to TRBJ1-6, with TRBD1 matching 10 bases. Germline-derived CDR1 and CDR2 are SGHDT and YYEEEE. After removal of 3 bases from V and 10 bases from J, the junction contained 4 bases not matched to a gene. The CDR3 contains 14 residues. DNA for the CDR3: TGTGCCAGCAGCTCCGGGACAGGGGAATCACCCCTCCACTTT. Translated, it gives CASSSGTGESPLHF.

V gene TRBV5-4 combines with J gene TRBJ1-2; 7 positions agree with TRBD1. V dropped 6 bases and J dropped 4; count of bases not matched to a gene: 9. CDR3 length: 14 residues. CDR1 is SGHNT, CDR2 YYREEE, per germline (reference sequence). The CDR3 DNA sequence: TGTGCCAGCACCCCCAGGGGGACTGCCTATGGCTACACCTTC. Amino acid sequence: CASTPRGTAYGYTF.

This rearrangement joins TRBV4-1 to TRBJ1-1; 9 positions match TRBD1. There are 15 residues in the CDR3. Per the germline V gene, CDR1 is MGHRA and CDR2 is YSYEKL. V lost 6 bases to trimming and J lost 3 bases; unmatched junction nucleotides: 8. This chain's CDR3 is CASRRTGARYTEAFF. The DNA of the CDR3 is TGCGCCAGCAGACGGACAGGGGCCCGGTACACTGAAGCTTTCTTT.